One and the same sample provided the 21 T cell receptor beta chains below, sequenced in a study of T cells in Graves' hyperthyroidism and ophthalmopathy (dated by TCRdb to the late 2010s). The library relied on multiplex PCR. Data came from an Illumina HiSeq 2000. TCR beta CDR3 regions were amplified from RNA transcripts. A first-round RT-PCR of the TCR CDR3 used the HTBI primer set with the Qiagen OneStep RT-PCR kit. Clones were called with MiXCR by TCRdb after fastp trimmed the public reads at Q25, and only in-frame beta chains were retained. Under each unique CDR3 protein, matching rows form one entry showing the most common genes and DNA. The sample table holds more than 550,000 distinct CDR3 sequences, of which around 15% were seen once. 15% to 17% of the sample is taken by the ten largest. Sequenced: blood. These receptors were taken from a man aged 50 to 59 with Graves' hyperthyroidism.

V gene TRBV27 combines with J gene TRBJ2-1; 9 bases fit TRBD2. Per germline, CDR1 MNHEY and CDR2 SMNVEV (reference sequence). The CDR3 sequence is 15 residues long. V gave up 2 bases and J gave up 13 bases; unmatched junction bases: 12. The CDR3 here is CASSLMAGGFNGQFF. In nucleotides, the CDR3 is TGTGCCAGCAGTTTAATGGCGGGAGGGTTCAATGGACAGTTCTTC.

The CDR3 coding sequence is TGCAGCGCCGGACAGGGGATAAACACTGAAGCTTTCTTT. It codes for CSAGQGINTEAFF. J is TRBJ1-1 and V is TRBV29-1, with TRBD1 matching 9 bases. Trimming took 7 bases from V and 2 from J; bases not matched to a gene: 5. This CDR3 spans 13 amino acids. Germline V CDR1 and CDR2: SQVTM, ANQGSEA.

This clonotype was detected ten times or more. The chain links TRBV7-3 to TRBJ1-1; D uncertain. Germline CDR1 and CDR2: SGHTA and FQGTGA. This CDR3 region has 13 residues. Trimming removed 3 bases at V and 3 bases at J, with 8 bases between. Here the CDR3 DNA reads TGTGCCAGCAGCTTCAACAGCGACACTGAAGCTTTCTTT. Translated, it gives CASSFNSDTEAFF.

The chain has TRBV19 and TRBJ1-5, with 8 bases fitting TRBD1. CDR1 LNHDA and CDR2 SQIVND come from the germline V gene (reference sequence). V was pared by 6 bases and J by 8 bases, with 6 bases of the junction left unmatched. The CDR3 length is 13 residues. The CDR3 region is CASRKTGAKPQHF. The CDR3 nucleotides are TGTGCCAGTAGGAAGACAGGGGCGAAGCCCCAGCATTTT.

This clonotype came up many times. This sequence joins TRBV28 and TRBJ2-7; 10 nucleotides match TRBD1. Germline loops: CDR1 MDHEN, CDR2 SYDVKM. Trimming took 1 base from V and 2 from J; bases not matched to a gene: 8. This CDR3 spans 17 amino acids. The CDR3 here is CASSLLYRDRGTYEQYF. CDR3 DNA: TGTGCCAGCAGTTTATTATACCGGGACAGGGGAACCTACGAGCAGTACTTC.

CDR3 protein: CASSEGDRGYEQYF. Written as DNA, the CDR3 is TGTGCCAGCAGTGAGGGGGACAGAGGATACGAGCAGTACTTC. The chain uses TRBV6-1 and TRBJ2-7, with 7 bases identical to TRBD1. Germline CDR1 reads MNHNS; CDR2 reads SASEGT. Trimming cost V 3 bases and J 4 bases; bases outside gene matches: 6. The length of the CDR3 is 14 residues.

In its sample, this clonotype was seen a few times. The gene calls are TRBV5-1 and TRBJ2-3, with TRBD2 identical over 7 bases. The CDR3 totals 17 residues. CDR1 and CDR2 (germline): SGHRS, YFSETQ. V was clipped by 3 bases and J by 3 bases; unmatched bases: 13. Written as DNA, the CDR3 is TGCGCCAGCAGCTCGCCCGGGGCGGGCGGGAGTACAGATACGCAGTATTTT. Translating it yields CASSSPGAGGSTDTQYF.

The rearrangement links TRBV2 to TRBJ1-4; the D is unclear. V was shortened by 8 bases and J by 8 bases, with 15 bases between the two germline ends. The CDR3 consists of 13 residues. Germline V gene sequence: CDR1 SNHLY, CDR2 FYNNEI. The CDR3: CASGRRVKEKLFF. The DNA for the CDR3 is TGTGCCAGCGGTAGGAGGGTAAAAGAAAAACTGTTTTTT.

This clonotype occurred many times. This chain connects TRBV28 to TRBJ2-7, with D maybe TRBD1 (6 bases). CDR1 is MDHEN, CDR2 SYDVKM, per germline. The germline V and J ends were trimmed by 3 bases and 2 bases, with 35 bases remaining between them. The CDR3 consists of 22 residues. The CDR3 DNA reads TGTGCCAGCAGTTTTATTAACATTTGGGGGCACCGGGTAACACCTCCAGCCTACGAGCAGTACTTC. Translated, it gives CASSFINIWGHRVTPPAYEQYF.

This clonotype came up many times. V usage is TRBV27 and J usage is TRBJ1-2; no firm D call. Trimming left V 5 bases short and J 6 bases short, with 13 bases between. Germline CDR1 and CDR2: MNHEY and SMNVEV (reference sequence). The CDR3 spans 13 residues. CDR3 loop: CASSPVRADGYTF. CDR3 coding DNA: TGTGCCAGCAGTCCGGTGAGGGCGGATGGCTACACCTTC.

The V gene is TRBV6-2 or TRBV6-3, the J gene TRBJ2-2; D unresolved. Germline V gene lookup returns CDR1 MNHEY and CDR2 SVGEGT. The V end lost 2 bases, the J end lost 2 bases, and 9 bases lay between the germline ends. The CDR3 spans 15 residues. CDR3 sequence: CASSYVTGNTGELFF. Here the CDR3 DNA reads TGTGCCAGCAGTTACGTCACGGGTAACACCGGGGAGCTGTTTTTT.

J is TRBJ1-2 and V is TRBV13, with a possible D match to TRBD1 (5 bases). This CDR3 comprises 15 residues. The germline gives CDR1 PRHDT, CDR2 FYEKMQ (reference sequence). Trimming stripped 5 bases from V and 0 bases from J, with 13 bases between. CDR3: CASSQVQVANYGYTF. Here the CDR3 DNA reads TGTGCCAGCAGCCAAGTACAGGTAGCTAACTATGGCTACACCTTC.

This clonotype has ten or more counts. The chain employs TRBV27 and TRBJ1-5; TRBD1 is a possible D gene (5 bases). Germline CDR1 is MNHEY and CDR2 is SMNVEV (reference sequence). The V and J ends lost 8 bases and 0 bases respectively, with 11 bases between them. The CDR3 is made up of 14 amino acids. The CDR3 region is CASGTVHSNQPQHF. CDR3 coding DNA: TGTGCCAGCGGGACGGTACATAGCAATCAGCCCCAGCATTTT.

This clonotype was seen only once. CDR3 bases: TGTGCCAGCAGCGGACAGGGCGGAACCACAGATACGCAGTATTTT. It specifies CASSGQGGTTDTQYF. The chain is built from TRBV2 and TRBJ2-3; 8 bases match TRBD1. The V and J ends lost 6 bases and 2 bases, in that order; junction bases with no gene match: 7. Germline V lookup: CDR1 SNHLY, CDR2 FYNNEI. The CDR3 loop spans 15 amino acids.

This clonotype appeared many times. This chain links TRBV28 with TRBJ2-7, with 7 bases identical to TRBD1. J gave up 0 bases and V 5 bases, and 4 bases lay outside the gene matches. The V gene's germline CDR1 is MDHEN and CDR2 SYDVKM. This CDR3 spans 14 amino acids. The chain's CDR3 is CASSTGTDSYEQYF. The CDR3 DNA follows: TGTGCCAGCAGTACCGGGACAGACTCCTACGAGCAGTACTTC.

At least ten counts were recorded for this clonotype. The chain carries TRBV7-2 and TRBJ1-2; D might be TRBD1 (5 bases). V lost 1 base, J lost 0 bases, and 12 bases lay in between. CDR3 length: 16 residues. Germline V gene lookup returns CDR1 SGHTA and CDR2 FQGNSA. CDR3 nucleotides: TGTGCCAGCAGCTTAGACCCCTGGGGGGCTAACTATGGCTACACCTTC. Protein: CASSLDPWGANYGYTF. The full variable domain, in which reference TRBV7-2 and TRBJ1-2 provide the parts outside the CDR3, is GAGVSQSPSNKVTEKGKDVELRCDPISGHTALYWYRQSLGQGLEFLIYFQGNSAPDKSGLPSDRFSAERTGGSVSTLTIQRTQQEDSAVYLCASSLDPWGANYGYTFGSGTRLTVV.

Many counts were recorded for this clonotype. The chain uses TRBV19 and TRBJ2-5; the match to TRBD2 covers 12 bases. The CDR3 length is 15 residues. J lost 2 bases, V lost 3 bases, and 1 base had no gene match. Germline loops: CDR1 LNHDA, CDR2 SQIVND (reference sequence). This CDR3 reads CASSMGLAGQETQYF. CDR3 DNA sequence: TGTGCCAGTAGTATGGGACTAGCGGGTCAAGAGACCCAGTACTTC.

In this sample, this clonotype turned up many times. The V call is TRBV7-2, the J call TRBJ2-7; 12 bases align to TRBD2. The CDR3 is 15 amino acids. Germline V lookup: CDR1 SGHTA, CDR2 FQGNSA. J gave up 3 bases and V 0 bases, and 0 bases lay outside the gene matches. CDR3: CASSLAGLAGYEQYF. CDR3 coding DNA: TGTGCCAGCAGCTTAGCGGGACTAGCGGGCTACGAGCAGTACTTC.

This clonotype was observed at least ten times. V is TRBV28 and J is TRBJ2-7; TRBD1 matches at 7 bases. The CDR3 consists of 14 residues. The V gene end was trimmed by 3 bases and the J gene end by 2 bases; junction bases not matched to a gene: 4. Germline CDR1 MDHEN, CDR2 SYDVKM. CDR3 bases: TGTGCCAGCAGTTTGACAGGGCCAACCTACGAGCAGTACTTC. Residues: CASSLTGPTYEQYF.

This clonotype has more than one count but fewer than ten. The chain recombines TRBV28 with TRBJ2-1; D possibly corresponds to TRBD2 (6 bases). The CDR3 totals 12 residues. Deletions cut 2 bases from V and 12 bases from J, with 11 bases between. Looked up from germline, CDR1 is MDHEN and CDR2 is SYDVKM. The DNA for the CDR3 is TGTGCCAGCAGTTTACTTGGGACTTGGCAGTTCTTC. Encoded protein: CASSLLGTWQFF.

The CDR3 coding sequence is TGCAGTGCTAGAGATTCAAGCGGGAGGGCCGTCCCAGATACGCAGTATTTT. It encodes CSARDSSGRAVPDTQYF. This chain joins TRBV20-1 and TRBJ2-3; 10 positions match TRBD2. V was clipped by 0 bases and J by 4 bases; unmatched bases: 10. The length of the CDR3 is 17 residues. Germline CDR1 DFQATT, CDR2 SNEGSKA (reference sequence).